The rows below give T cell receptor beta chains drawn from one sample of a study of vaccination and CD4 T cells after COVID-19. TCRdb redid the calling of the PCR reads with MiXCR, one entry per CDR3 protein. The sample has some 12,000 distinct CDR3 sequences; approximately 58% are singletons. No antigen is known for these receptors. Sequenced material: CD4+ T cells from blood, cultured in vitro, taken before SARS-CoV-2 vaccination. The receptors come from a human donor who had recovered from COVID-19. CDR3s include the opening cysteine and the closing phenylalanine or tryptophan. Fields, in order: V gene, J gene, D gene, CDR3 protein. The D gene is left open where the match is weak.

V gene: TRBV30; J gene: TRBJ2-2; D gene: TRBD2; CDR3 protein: CAWSVASGRTGELFF
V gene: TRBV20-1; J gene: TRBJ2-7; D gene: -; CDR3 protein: CSARDEPSEQYF
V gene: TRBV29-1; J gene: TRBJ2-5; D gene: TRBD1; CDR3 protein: CSVLSDRANQETQYF
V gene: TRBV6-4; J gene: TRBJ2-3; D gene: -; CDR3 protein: CASLSRWLGSTDTQYF
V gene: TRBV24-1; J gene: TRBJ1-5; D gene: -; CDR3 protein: CATSDSYDHQPQHF
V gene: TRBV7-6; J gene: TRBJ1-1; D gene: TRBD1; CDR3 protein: CASSFGQGMNTEAFF
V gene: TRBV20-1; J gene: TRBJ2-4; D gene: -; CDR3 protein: CSARHVEAKNIQYF
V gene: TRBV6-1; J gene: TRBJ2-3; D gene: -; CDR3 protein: CASRGPAWQRDTQYF
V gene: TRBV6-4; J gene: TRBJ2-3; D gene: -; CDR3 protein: CASSDRGTDTQYF
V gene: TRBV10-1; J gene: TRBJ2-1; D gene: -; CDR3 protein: CASSEGPRGSNEQFF
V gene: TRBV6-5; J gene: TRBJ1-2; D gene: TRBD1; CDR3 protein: CASSYDGRGDRYGYTF
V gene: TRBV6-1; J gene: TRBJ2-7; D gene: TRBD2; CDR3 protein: CASSEVWGGGSGDEQYF
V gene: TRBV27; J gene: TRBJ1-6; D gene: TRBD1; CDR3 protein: CASRVPGQYNSPLHF
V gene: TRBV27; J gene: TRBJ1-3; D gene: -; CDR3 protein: CASSSKQLRVSGNTIYF
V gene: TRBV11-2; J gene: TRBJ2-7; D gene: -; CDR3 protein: CASSSFWDTRKYF
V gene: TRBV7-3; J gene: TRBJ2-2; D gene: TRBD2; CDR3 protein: CASSRPGAGGGTGELFF
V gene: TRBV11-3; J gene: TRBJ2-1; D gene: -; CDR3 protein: CASSRGGEQFF
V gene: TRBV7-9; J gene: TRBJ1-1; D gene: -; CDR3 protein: CASSRTGNEAFF
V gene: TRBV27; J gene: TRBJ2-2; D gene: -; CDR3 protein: CASTLLGRVNTGELFF
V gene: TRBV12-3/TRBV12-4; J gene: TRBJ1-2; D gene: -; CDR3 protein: CASSLHNYGYTF
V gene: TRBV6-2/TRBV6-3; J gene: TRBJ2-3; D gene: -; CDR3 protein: CASSYSESSTDTQYF
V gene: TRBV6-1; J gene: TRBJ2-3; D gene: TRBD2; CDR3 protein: CASSTPAGVTDTQYF
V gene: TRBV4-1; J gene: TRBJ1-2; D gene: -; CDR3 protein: CASSQVALYGYTF
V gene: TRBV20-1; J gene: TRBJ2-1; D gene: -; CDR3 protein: CSARDRWYSSYNEQFF
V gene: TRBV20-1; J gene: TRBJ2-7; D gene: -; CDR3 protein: CSASSQNYEQYF
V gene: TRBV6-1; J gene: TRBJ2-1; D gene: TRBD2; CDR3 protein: CASRPSGTFIYEQFF
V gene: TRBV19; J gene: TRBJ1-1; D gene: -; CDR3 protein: CASSIIGPNTEAFF
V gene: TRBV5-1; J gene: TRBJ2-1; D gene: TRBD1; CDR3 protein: CASSPGQDYNEQFF
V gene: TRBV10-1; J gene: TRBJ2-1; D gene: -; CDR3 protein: CASSAPRGIYNEQFF
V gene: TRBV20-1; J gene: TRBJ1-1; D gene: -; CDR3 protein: CSASERWGMNTEAFF
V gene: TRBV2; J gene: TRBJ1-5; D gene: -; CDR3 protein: CASSREGIQPQHF
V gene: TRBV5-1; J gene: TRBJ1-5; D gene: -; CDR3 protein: CASSLDGQPNQPQHF
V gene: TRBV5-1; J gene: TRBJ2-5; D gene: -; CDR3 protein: CASSLEGGHQETQYF
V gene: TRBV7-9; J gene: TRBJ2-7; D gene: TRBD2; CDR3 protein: CASSPGTSVREQYF
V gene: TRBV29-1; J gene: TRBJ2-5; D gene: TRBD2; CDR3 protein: CSARDGLVVPQYF
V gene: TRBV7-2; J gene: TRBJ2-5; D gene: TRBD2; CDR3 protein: CASSLVGRAGRETQYF
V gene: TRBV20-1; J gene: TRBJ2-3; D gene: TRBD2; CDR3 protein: CSAFERESSTDTQYF
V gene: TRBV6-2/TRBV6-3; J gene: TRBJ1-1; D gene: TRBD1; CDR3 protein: CASYDRGRYAEAFF
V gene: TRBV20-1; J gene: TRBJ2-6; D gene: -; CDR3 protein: CSASESSGANVLTF
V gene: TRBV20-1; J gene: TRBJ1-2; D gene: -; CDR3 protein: CSARGQTSGYTF
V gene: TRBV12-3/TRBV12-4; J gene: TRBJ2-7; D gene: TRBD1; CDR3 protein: CASSEAGDRTEQYF
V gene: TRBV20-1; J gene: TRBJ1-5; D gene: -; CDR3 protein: CSARPPRALRNQPQHF
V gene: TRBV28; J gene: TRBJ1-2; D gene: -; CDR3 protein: CASQYQGTLNYGYTF
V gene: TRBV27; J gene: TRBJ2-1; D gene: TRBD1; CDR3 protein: CASSSSFHQGQGSYNEQFF
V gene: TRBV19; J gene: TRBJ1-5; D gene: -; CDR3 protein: CASSWVDSNQPQHF
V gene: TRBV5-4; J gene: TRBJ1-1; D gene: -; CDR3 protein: CASRDAGFGVNTEAFF
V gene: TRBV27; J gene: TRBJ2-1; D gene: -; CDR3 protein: CASRAYNEQFF
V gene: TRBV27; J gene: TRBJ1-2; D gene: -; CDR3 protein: CASSPRDTTNYGYTF
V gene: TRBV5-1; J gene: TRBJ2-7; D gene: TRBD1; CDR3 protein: CASSLALGTGDSYEQYF
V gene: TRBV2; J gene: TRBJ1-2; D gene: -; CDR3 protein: CASSAGRDYGYTF
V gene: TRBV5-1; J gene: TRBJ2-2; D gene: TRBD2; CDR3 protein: CASSLPVSGGSNTGELFF